Below are 15 T cell receptor beta chains sequenced from a single sample in a study of blood T cell repertoires in COVID-19. TCRdb keeps only in-frame clones here, not all; method: immunoSEQ multiplex PCR. The repertoire holds 150,000 or so clones, with roughly 70% as singletons. The sequencing sample was made of peripheral blood. These TCRs come from a woman older than 75 with acute or convalescent COVID-19.

The chain combines TRBV19 with TRBJ2-5, with D maybe TRBD2 (5 bases). Germline CDR1 reads LNHDA; CDR2 reads SQIVND (reference sequence). The ends were cut back, 3 bases at V and 1 base at J, with 18 bases in the middle. This CDR3 region has 17 residues. The CDR3 protein is CASSMGSRRLVQETQYF. CDR3 DNA sequence: TGTGCCAGTAGTATGGGAAGCCGGAGGCTCGTCCAAGAGACCCAGTACTTC.

This clone was seen a few times. The chain recombines TRBV5-8 with TRBJ2-5; the D gene is possibly TRBD2 (6 bases). CDR1 and CDR2 (germline): SGHTS, YDEGEE. V lost 0 bases and J lost 7, with 16 bases in between. CDR3 length: 15 amino acids. Written as DNA, the CDR3 is TGTGCCAGCAGCTTGGTAACTACCCACGGGGGGACCCAGTACTTC. Protein sequence: CASSLVTTHGGTQYF.

J is TRBJ1-5 and V is TRBV19; D possibly corresponds to TRBD1 (6 bases). CDR3 length: 15 residues. The V and J ends lost 8 bases and 0 bases respectively, with 14 bases between them. Germline V gene lookup returns CDR1 LNHDA and CDR2 SQIVND (reference sequence). The CDR3 region has the DNA TGTGCCAGTTCGAGGACAGCTTATAGCAATCAGCCCCAGCATTTT. As protein: CASSRTAYSNQPQHF.

The table lists this clone with a few counts. The rearrangement links TRBV28 to TRBJ1-2; 7 bases line up with TRBD1. Germline trimming cut 6 bases from V and 2 bases from J; bases unmatched to any gene: 6. Germline V gene sequence: CDR1 MDHEN, CDR2 SYDVKM. This CDR3 has 14 residues. CDR3 sequence (DNA): TGTGCCAGCAGAAGACAGGGAATAAACTATGGCTACACCTTC. This translates into CASRRQGINYGYTF.

The V and J genes are TRBV5-6 and TRBJ2-5; D may be TRBD2 (6 bases). The CDR3 contains 16 residues. The V end was cut by 0 bases, the J end by 5 bases, with 17 bases between. Germline V gives CDR1 SGHDT, CDR2 YYEEEE. For the CDR3, the DNA is TGTGCCAGCAGCTTGGGTCCGGGCGGGAAATCGGAGACCCAGTACTTC. As protein: CASSLGPGGKSETQYF.

V and J are TRBV4-1 and TRBJ2-1, with a weak D call TRBD1 (5 bases). Germline values: CDR1 MGHRA, CDR2 YSYEKL. The CDR3 has 16 residues. Trimming pared 0 bases from V and 0 bases from J, leaving 9 bases between. The CDR3 region is CASSQDGRVSYNEQFF. The CDR3, as DNA: TGCGCCAGCAGCCAAGATGGCAGGGTCTCCTACAATGAGCAGTTCTTC.

The chain employs TRBV11-3 and TRBJ2-1; no reliable D call. Germline assignment: CDR1 SGHNT and CDR2 YENEEA. V lost 1 base to trimming and J lost 2 bases, with 9 bases between them. The CDR3 runs 15 residues. CDR3 residues: CASSLGLQTYNEQFF. The CDR3 bases are TGTGCCAGCAGCTTAGGATTACAGACCTACAATGAGCAGTTCTTC.

The chain recombines TRBV10-3 with TRBJ2-3; 9 bases map to TRBD1. Germline CDR1 ENHRY, CDR2 SYGVKD. This CDR3 has 13 residues. J gave up 3 bases and V 10 bases, and 5 bases lay outside the gene matches. For the CDR3, the DNA is TGTGCCAAACGGGACAGGGAGACAGATACGCAGTATTTT. This encodes CAKRDRETDTQYF.

The chain carries TRBV9 and TRBJ2-4; no firm D call. Germline values: CDR1 SGDLS, CDR2 YYNGEE. The CDR3 extends over 17 amino acids. Trimming took 1 base from V and 0 from J, leaving 14 bases between them. The CDR3 spells CASSVLATPGAKNIQYF. The CDR3 nucleotides read TGTGCCAGCAGCGTACTCGCAACCCCGGGAGCCAAAAACATTCAGTACTTC.

The rearrangement joins TRBV7-9 to TRBJ2-1; 9 bases align to TRBD2. With V trimmed by 5 bases and J by 4 bases, 3 bases remained unmatched. The CDR3 contains 14 residues. Germline V gives CDR1 SEHNR, CDR2 FQNEAQ (reference sequence). CDR3 nucleotide sequence: TGTGCCAGCAGCCCGACTAGCGGATACAATGAGCAGTTCTTC. Protein product: CASSPTSGYNEQFF.

The chain recombines TRBV6-2 or TRBV6-3 with TRBJ2-3; a possible D gene is TRBD1 (5 bases). The CDR3 consists of 12 residues. Per germline, CDR1 MNHEY and CDR2 SVGEGT. The V end lost 4 bases, the J end lost 6 bases, and 8 bases lay between the germline ends. CDR3 sequence: CASSSYRDTQYF. CDR3 nucleotides: TGTGCCAGCAGTTCCTACAGGGATACGCAGTATTTT.

The chain recombines TRBV28 with TRBJ1-4, with a tentative D call TRBD1 (5 bases). Trimming cost V 6 bases and J 4 bases, with 12 bases left between them. Per germline, CDR1 MDHEN and CDR2 SYDVKM. The CDR3 runs 14 residues. CDR3 coding DNA: TGTGCCAGCAGCCGCGACAGAAATAATGAAAAACTGTTTTTT. It codes for CASSRDRNNEKLFF.

This clone showed up just a few times. The chain couples TRBV11-2 to TRBJ1-4, with TRBD1 matching over 7 bases. V lost 5 bases to trimming and J lost 7 bases; unmatched junction nucleotides: 7. Looked up from germline, CDR1 is SGHAT and CDR2 is FQNNGV. The CDR3 spans 14 residues. CDR3 DNA: TGTGCCAGCAGCCCTACAGGGGTGGGTGAAAAACTGTTTTTT. Its protein is CASSPTGVGEKLFF.

This sequence joins TRBV19 and TRBJ1-5; D ambiguous. The V gene lost 7 bases and the J gene lost 3 bases, with 10 bases spanning the gap. Germline CDR1 and CDR2: LNHDA and SQIVND (reference sequence). The CDR3 is 13 residues long. The CDR3 nucleotides read TGTGCCAGTAATCGGTCCCCCAATCAGCCCCAGCATTTT. Translating gives CASNRSPNQPQHF.

The V gene is TRBV6-2 or TRBV6-3, the J gene TRBJ1-1; 7 nucleotides line up with TRBD1. Trimming at V came to 5 bases and at J to 0 bases, leaving 9 bases not matched to a gene. This CDR3 region has 16 residues. CDR1 is MNHEY, CDR2 SVGEGT, per germline. The CDR3 here is CASSPHRGQMNTEAFF. The CDR3 nucleotides read TGTGCCAGCAGTCCCCACAGGGGACAAATGAACACTGAAGCTTTCTTT.